Given below is one TCR beta chain in context. Its matching antigen is unknown. The CDR3 consists of 16 residues. Germline CDR1 ENHRY, CDR2 SYGVKD. The V end was cut by 0 bases, the J end by 3 bases, with 14 bases between. The sample originates from a study of T cell responses to AZD1222 COVID-19 vaccine. Study-wide results and caveats: All repertoire sampling was performed exclusively after the peak T cell response. Vaccination with two AZD1222 doses was followed by a rise in Spike-specific TCR breadth and depth. The span of vaccine-associated CD4 TCRs extended across spike, with dominance at 160-218 and 743-854.

Using immunoSEQ multiplex PCR, the repertoire was profiled, and TCRdb retains in-frame clones only, with some absent. The sample includes about 110,000 clones, roughly 87% of them seen just once. The clonotype comes from an adult in good health. The J gene is TRBJ1-1, the V gene TRBV10-3; D might be TRBD1 (5 bases). This sample comprised peripheral blood, obtained on day 0 of MenACWY control vaccination. The CDR3: CAISESKFTGDTEAFF. DNA of the CDR3: TGTGCCATCAGTGAGTCGAAATTTACAGGCGACACTGAAGCTTTCTTT.